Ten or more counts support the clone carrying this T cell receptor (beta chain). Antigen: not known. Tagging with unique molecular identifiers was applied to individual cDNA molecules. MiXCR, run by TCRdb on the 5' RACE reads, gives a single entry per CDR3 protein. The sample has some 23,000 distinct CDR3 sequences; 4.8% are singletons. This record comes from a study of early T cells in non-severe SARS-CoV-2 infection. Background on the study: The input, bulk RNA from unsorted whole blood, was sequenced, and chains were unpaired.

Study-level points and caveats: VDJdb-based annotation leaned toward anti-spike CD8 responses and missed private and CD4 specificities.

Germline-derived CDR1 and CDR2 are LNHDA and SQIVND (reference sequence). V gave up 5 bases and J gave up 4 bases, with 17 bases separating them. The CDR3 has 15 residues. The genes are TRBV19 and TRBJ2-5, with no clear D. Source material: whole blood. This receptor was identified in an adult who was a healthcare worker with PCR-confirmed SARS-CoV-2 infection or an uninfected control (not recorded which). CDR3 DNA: TGTGCCAGTAGTCAAAGGCTGCGAGTAGGAGAGACCCAGTACTTC. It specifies CASSQRLRVGETQYF.